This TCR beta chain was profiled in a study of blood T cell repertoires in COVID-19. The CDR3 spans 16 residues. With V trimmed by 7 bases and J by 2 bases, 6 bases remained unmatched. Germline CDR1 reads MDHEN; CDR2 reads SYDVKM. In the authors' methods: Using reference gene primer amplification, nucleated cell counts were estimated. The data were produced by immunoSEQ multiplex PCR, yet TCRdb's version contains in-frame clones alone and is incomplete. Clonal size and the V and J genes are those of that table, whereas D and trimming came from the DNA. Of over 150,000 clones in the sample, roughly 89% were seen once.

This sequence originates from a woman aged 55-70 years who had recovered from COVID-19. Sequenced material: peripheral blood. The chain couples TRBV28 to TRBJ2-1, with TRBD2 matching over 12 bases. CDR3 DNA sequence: TGTGCCAGCACGGTGACTAGCGGGGGTACCTACAATGAGCAGTTCTTC. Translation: CASTVTSGGTYNEQFF.